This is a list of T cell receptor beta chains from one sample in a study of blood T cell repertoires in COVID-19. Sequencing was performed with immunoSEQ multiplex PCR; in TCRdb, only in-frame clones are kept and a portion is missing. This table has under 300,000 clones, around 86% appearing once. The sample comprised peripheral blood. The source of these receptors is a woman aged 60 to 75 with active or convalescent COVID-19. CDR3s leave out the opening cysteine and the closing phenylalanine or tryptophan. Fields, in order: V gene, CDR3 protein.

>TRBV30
AWSATGEGYT
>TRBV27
ASSQGTVSYNEQF
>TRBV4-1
ASKSEGAGQPQH
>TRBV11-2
ASSPGLGFTQY
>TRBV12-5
ASGPPGRNTEAF
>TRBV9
ASLPTGVQETQY
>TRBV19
ATIDRSSGNTIY
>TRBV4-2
ASSQDLAEKLF
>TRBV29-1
SVVGEANYGYT
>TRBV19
ASSPPYGGWEPQH
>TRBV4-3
ASSQDLGARGNQPQH
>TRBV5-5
ASSTWGAGNTIY
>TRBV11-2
ASSPTGGTEAF
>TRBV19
ASSIKGKDTEAF
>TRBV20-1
SASWQGGGYT
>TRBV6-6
ASSYGQGNHQPQH
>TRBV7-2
ASSPDLGRISNEKLF
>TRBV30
AWSIELQLNEKLF
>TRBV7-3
ASSPGPSSGNTIY
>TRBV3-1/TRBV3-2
ASSQDPAGQVLYGYT
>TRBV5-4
ASSPTWRSTDTQY
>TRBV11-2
ASTLLQGSLSLH